Below, 32 T cell receptor beta chains from the same sample are listed, as sequenced in a study of OX40 agonist ivuxolimab in advanced cancers. TCRdb keeps only in-frame clones here, not all; method: immunoSEQ multiplex PCR. The sample has about 71,000 clones; 80% to 90% are singletons. Specimen: CD4+ or CD8+ T cells sorted from blood, collected in a trial of the OX40 agonist ivuxolimab. The source of these receptors is an adult with an advanced solid tumor such as melanoma, head and neck, liver or kidney cancer.

This clone turned up a few times. The chain links TRBV5-1 to TRBJ2-1, with 11 bases fitting TRBD2. With 3 bases clipped from V and 3 bases from J, the junction kept 5 bases outside the gene matches. CDR1 and CDR2 from the germline V gene are SGHRS and YFSETQ. The CDR3 consists of 16 residues. The CDR3 coding sequence is TGCGCCAGCAGCTCCTCCGGGACTAGCGGCTACAATGAGCAGTTCTTC. It specifies CASSSSGTSGYNEQFF.

The V and J genes are TRBV5-1 and TRBJ1-3; possible D gene TRBD1, 5 bases. V lost 4 bases and J lost 4, with 12 bases in between. CDR1 and CDR2 from the germline V gene are SGHRS and YFSETQ. CDR3 length equals 14 residues. The CDR3 reads CASSPGLLGNTIYF. In nucleotides, the CDR3 is TGCGCCAGCAGCCCGGGACTGTTAGGAAACACCATATATTTT.

This sequence joins TRBV7-2 and TRBJ1-1; the D gene is possibly TRBD1 (6 bases). CDR3 length equals 15 residues. V was trimmed by 5 bases and J by 1 base, leaving 14 bases between them. CDR1 is SGHTA, CDR2 FQGNSA, per germline. The CDR3 DNA follows: TGTGCCAGCAGCCGAGGGGGGACGGCGAACACTGAAGCTTTCTTT. Amino acid sequence: CASSRGGTANTEAFF.

This chain uses TRBV6-1 with TRBJ2-2; 9 positions agree with TRBD2. J lost 5 bases, V lost 4 bases, and 8 bases had no gene match. Germline CDR1 reads MNHNS; CDR2 reads SASEGT. The CDR3 consists of 16 residues. CDR3 sequence (DNA): TGTGCCAGCAGTGGGTTAGCGGGGGATGGGACCGGGGAGCTGTTTTTT. Protein product: CASSGLAGDGTGELFF.

V and J are TRBV6-4 and TRBJ2-7, with 12 bases lining up with TRBD2. J gave up 3 bases and V 2 bases, and 2 bases lay outside the gene matches. CDR1 and CDR2 (germline): MRHNA, SNTAGT. The CDR3 consists of 15 residues. CDR3 in amino acids: CASSDGLAGCYEQYF. The CDR3 DNA reads as TGTGCCAGCAGTGACGGACTAGCGGGGTGCTACGAGCAGTACTTC.

V is TRBV6-6 and J is TRBJ2-7; a weak D match, TRBD2 (8 bases). Germline V lookup: CDR1 MNHNY, CDR2 SVGAGI (reference sequence). Trimming stripped 6 bases from V and 8 bases from J, with 20 bases between. The CDR3 extends over 14 amino acids. The CDR3 loop is CASSLPGLGGQQYF. CDR3 coding DNA: TGTGCCAGCAGCCTTCCGGGACTAGGGGGCCAGCAGTACTTC.

The rearrangement links TRBV19 to TRBJ1-6; unclear D gene. Germline CDR1 LNHDA, CDR2 SQIVND (reference sequence). Trimming cost V 1 base and J 10 bases, with 14 bases left between them. The CDR3 has 15 amino acids. In DNA form, the CDR3 reads TGTGCCAGTAGTATAGTTGGGTCCTTAGGCTCACCCCTCCACTTT. It translates to CASSIVGSLGSPLHF.

The chain joins TRBV5-1 to TRBJ2-5; TRBD1 agrees at 7 bases. This CDR3 spans 15 amino acids. V was clipped by 2 bases and J by 2 bases; unmatched bases: 6. The germline V gene has CDR1 SGHRS and CDR2 YFSETQ. CDR3 loop: CASSLGQAGQETQYF. Here the CDR3 DNA reads TGCGCCAGCAGCTTAGGACAGGCAGGACAAGAGACCCAGTACTTC. The whole variable domain, filled in from reference TRBV5-1 and TRBJ2-5, reads KAGVTQTPRYLIKTRGQQVTLSCSPISGHRSVSWYQQTPGQGLQFLFEYFSETQRNKGNFPGRFSGRQFSNSRSEMNVSTLELGDSALYLCASSLGQAGQETQYFGPGTRLLVL.

The chain has TRBV29-1 and TRBJ1-1; tentative D call: TRBD1 (5 bases). Trimming stripped 3 bases from V and 5 bases from J, with 13 bases between. Germline V gene lookup returns CDR1 SQVTM and CDR2 ANQGSEA. The CDR3 is 13 residues long. The CDR3 nucleotides are TGCAGCGTTGAGTCCGACTGGGGGACTGAAGCTTTCTTT. This translates into CSVESDWGTEAFF.

The chain joins TRBV4-2 to TRBJ1-3; D call uncertain. V dropped 4 bases and J dropped 0 bases, with 4 bases sitting between them. Germline CDR1 is LGHNA and CDR2 is YNFKEQ. This CDR3 is built from 13 residues. In DNA, the CDR3 is TGTGCCAGCAGCCGGGACTCTGGAAACACCATATATTTT. Translation: CASSRDSGNTIYF.

This clone was seen only once. The chain combines TRBV11-3 with TRBJ1-3, with a weak D call TRBD1 (6 bases). The V end lost 5 bases, the J end lost 2 bases, and 16 bases lay between the germline ends. This CDR3 region has 16 residues. Germline-derived CDR1 and CDR2 are SGHNT and YENEEA. The CDR3 region is CASSHSPTGTGNTIYF. CDR3 coding DNA: TGTGCCAGCAGCCATAGCCCCACAGGGACTGGAAACACCATATATTTT.

This clone showed up just a few times. This chain links TRBV29-1 with TRBJ1-2, with a weak D call TRBD1 (6 bases). The CDR3 spans 13 residues. The germline V and J ends were trimmed by 6 bases and 4 bases, with 15 bases remaining between them. From germline, CDR1 is SQVTM and CDR2 ANQGSEA. CDR3 sequence: CSVEKQGGYGYTF. The CDR3 region has the DNA TGCAGCGTAGAAAAACAGGGCGGCTATGGCTACACCTTC.

CDR3 loop: CASSYSAGFNTEAFF. The CDR3, as DNA: TGTGCCAGCAGTTACTCGGCCGGCTTTAACACTGAAGCTTTCTTT. The genes are TRBV6-5 and TRBJ1-1; D is ambiguous. V lost 0 bases to trimming and J lost 2 bases, with 10 bases between them. The CDR3 runs 15 residues. Germline V gene sequence: CDR1 MNHEY, CDR2 SVGAGI.

The chain joins TRBV4-1 to TRBJ2-3; tentatively, D is TRBD1 (6 bases). The germline V gene encodes CDR1 MGHRA and CDR2 YSYEKL. Trimming shortened V by 1 base and J by 1 base, and 12 bases separated the two germline ends. CDR3 length: 16 amino acids. The CDR3 reads CASSQAVGAGTDTQYF. Written as DNA, the CDR3 is TGCGCCAGCAGCCAAGCCGTGGGGGCTGGCACAGATACGCAGTATTTT.

This clone was counted a few times. The chain is built from TRBV7-2 and TRBJ1-2; the D is unclear. This CDR3 has 15 amino acids. From germline, CDR1 is SGHTA and CDR2 FQGNSA. Trimming stripped 2 bases from V and 1 base from J, with 11 bases between. This CDR3 reads CASSLIAGVNYGYTF. CDR3 nucleotide sequence: TGTGCCAGCAGCTTAATCGCGGGAGTTAACTATGGCTACACCTTC.

This clone is medium-sized within its sample. The V gene is TRBV18, the J gene TRBJ2-2; no reliable D call. Germline CDR1 is KGHSH and CDR2 is LQKENI. V was pared by 4 bases and J by 4 bases, with 4 bases between. This CDR3 is built from 12 residues. The CDR3 loop is CASSQSTGELFF. Written as DNA, the CDR3 is TGTGCCAGCTCACAGAGCACCGGGGAGCTGTTTTTT.

V is TRBV9 and J is TRBJ2-7; 10 nucleotides line up with TRBD2. CDR3 length: 19 residues. V lost 0 bases, J lost 2 bases, and 14 bases stayed unmatched. Germline lookup yields CDR1 SGDLS and CDR2 YYNGEE. The CDR3 here is CASSVDPRSFSGGAYEQYF. CDR3 sequence (DNA): TGTGCCAGCAGCGTAGACCCAAGGTCGTTCAGCGGGGGGGCCTACGAGCAGTACTTC.

V is TRBV10-1 and J is TRBJ1-1; 7 bases align to TRBD1. CDR3 length: 14 residues. Germline lookup yields CDR1 WNHNN and CDR2 SYGVQD (reference sequence). Trimming removed 6 bases from V and 6 bases from J; junction bases left unmatched: 10. The CDR3 DNA reads TGCGCCAGCAGACGGGACAGAACGGCGGCTGAAGCTTTCTTT. Translating it yields CASRRDRTAAEAFF.

V gene TRBV2 combines with J gene TRBJ2-5; TRBD1 matches 8 bases. Germline CDR1 SNHLY, CDR2 FYNNEI. The V and J ends lost 6 bases and 5 bases, in that order; junction bases with no gene match: 8. This CDR3 has 14 residues. The CDR3 spells CASSAQGARETQYF. CDR3 in DNA: TGTGCCAGCAGCGCGCAGGGGGCGCGTGAGACCCAGTACTTC.

This sequence joins TRBV12-5 and TRBJ2-7; 8 positions match TRBD1. Trimming cost V 4 bases and J 9 bases; bases outside gene matches: 14. Germline CDR1 reads LGHNT; CDR2 reads FRNRAP. The CDR3 sequence is 15 residues long. CDR3 region: CASGSWGQEHRGQYF. CDR3 coding DNA: TGTGCTAGTGGTTCCTGGGGACAGGAGCATCGCGGGCAGTACTTC.

This clone was seen a single time. DNA of the CDR3: TGTGCCAGCAGGCTGAATCAGGGGGGGAACACTGAAGCTTTCTTT. As protein: CASRLNQGGNTEAFF. The rearrangement uses TRBV7-2 and TRBJ1-1, with 7 nucleotides matching TRBD1. This CDR3 is 15 amino acids long. The trim removed 6 bases at V and 1 base at J, leaving 8 bases unmatched. Germline V lookup: CDR1 SGHTA, CDR2 FQGNSA.

V gene TRBV5-4 combines with J gene TRBJ1-3; D is perhaps TRBD1 (5 bases). The V gene's germline CDR1 is SGHNT and CDR2 YYREEE (reference sequence). V was trimmed by 4 bases and J by 2 bases, leaving 10 bases between them. This CDR3 has 14 amino acids. In DNA form, the CDR3 reads TGTGCCAGCAGCGTTCAGGGCACTGGAAACACCATATATTTT. It specifies CASSVQGTGNTIYF.

The J gene is TRBJ2-3, the V gene TRBV4-3; TRBD1 matches at 7 bases. The CDR3 is 16 residues long. In germline, CDR1 is LGHNA, CDR2 YSLEER. J was trimmed by 3 bases and V by 4 bases; bases with no gene match: 10. Written as DNA, the CDR3 is TGCGCCAGCAGCCGTGACGGACAGGCTCGTACAGATACGCAGTATTTT. Its translation is CASSRDGQARTDTQYF.

The V gene is TRBV7-2, the J gene TRBJ1-1; D not certain. V gave up 5 bases and J gave up 4 bases, with 11 bases separating them. Germline CDR1 reads SGHTA; CDR2 reads FQGNSA. CDR3 length: 13 residues. CDR3 in amino acids: CASSRPRSTEAFF. CDR3 sequence (DNA): TGTGCCAGCAGCCGTCCGAGGTCCACTGAAGCTTTCTTT. Full variable domain (missing parts from reference TRBV7-2 and TRBJ1-1): GAGVSQSPSNKVTEKGKDVELRCDPISGHTALYWYRQSLGQGLEFLIYFQGNSAPDKSGLPSDRFSAERTGGSVSTLTIQRTQQEDSAVYLCASSRPRSTEAFFGQGTRLTVV.

This clone occurred once. The rearrangement joins TRBV5-4 to TRBJ2-1, with 7 bases aligning to TRBD1. Trimming took 7 bases from V and 8 from J; bases not matched to a gene: 12. CDR3 length: 14 residues. Germline V CDR1 and CDR2: SGHNT, YYREEE (reference sequence). CDR3 nucleotide sequence: TGTGCCAGCGGCACCGGGACAGAGGTTTATGAGCAGTTCTTC. The encoded protein is CASGTGTEVYEQFF.

Only a few counts were recorded for this clone. V usage is TRBV10-1 and J usage is TRBJ1-6; D is perhaps TRBD1 (6 bases). The CDR3 spans 13 residues. From germline, CDR1 is WNHNN and CDR2 SYGVQD (reference sequence). Trimming removed 5 bases from V and 8 bases from J, with 10 bases in between. The CDR3 reads CASSRGMDSPLHF. Written as DNA, the CDR3 is TGCGCCAGCAGTAGGGGGATGGATTCACCCCTCCACTTT.

This sequence joins TRBV6-1 and TRBJ1-3, with TRBD1 matching 9 bases. V trimming: 4 bases; J trimming: 4 bases; junction bases outside the gene matches: 8. The germline gives CDR1 MNHNS, CDR2 SASEGT. The CDR3 extends over 16 amino acids. DNA of the CDR3: TGTGCCAGCAGTGGCCGCGGGACAGGGTGGGGAAACACCATATATTTT. Its translation is CASSGRGTGWGNTIYF.

This clone was counted only a few times. The chain employs TRBV5-6 and TRBJ1-1; D gene uncertain. CDR1 is SGHDT, CDR2 YYEEEE, per germline. The CDR3 runs 17 residues. V lost 7 bases, J lost 5 bases, and 27 bases lay in between. CDR3 residues: CASANRVDSPLGTEAFF. The CDR3 region has the DNA TGTGCCAGCGCAAACCGGGTCGATAGTCCCCTAGGGACTGAAGCTTTCTTT.

The rearrangement links TRBV4-3 to TRBJ2-1, with D possibly being TRBD1 (6 bases). The CDR3 length is 18 residues. Germline CDR1 LGHNA, CDR2 YSLEER. V lost 3 bases and J 9 bases, leaving 27 bases between the germline ends. The CDR3 sequence is CASSQGDEGVLPTTEQFF. CDR3 coding DNA: TGCGCCAGCAGCCAGGGTGATGAGGGGGTCCTCCCTACGACTGAGCAGTTCTTC.

The V call is TRBV5-1, the J call TRBJ2-2, with TRBD2 matching 10 bases. CDR3 length: 16 amino acids. With 1 base clipped from V and 1 base from J, the junction kept 1 base outside the gene matches. Germline CDR1 SGHRS, CDR2 YFSETQ. The CDR3 DNA is TGCGCCAGCAGCTTGACTAGCGGGATGAACACCGGGGAGCTGTTTTTT. It encodes CASSLTSGMNTGELFF.

This chain uses TRBV5-1 with TRBJ1-5; 12 bases are shared with TRBD1. There are 16 residues in the CDR3. The junction had 2 bases not matched to a gene; V was cut back by 4 bases and J by 0 bases. CDR1 SGHRS and CDR2 YFSETQ come from the germline V gene. CDR3 coding DNA: TGCGCCAGCAGCCCGGGACAGGGGGCTAGCAATCAGCCCCAGCATTTT. As protein: CASSPGQGASNQPQHF.

The chain has TRBV9 and TRBJ2-3; 12 nucleotides agree with TRBD1. V shed 2 bases, J shed 5 bases, and the junction held 3 bases outside the gene matches. CDR1 and CDR2 (germline): SGDLS, YYNGEE. The CDR3 length is 15 residues. CDR3 protein: CASSVGQGAGDTQYF. For the CDR3, the DNA is TGTGCCAGCAGCGTGGGACAGGGGGCCGGAGATACGCAGTATTTT.